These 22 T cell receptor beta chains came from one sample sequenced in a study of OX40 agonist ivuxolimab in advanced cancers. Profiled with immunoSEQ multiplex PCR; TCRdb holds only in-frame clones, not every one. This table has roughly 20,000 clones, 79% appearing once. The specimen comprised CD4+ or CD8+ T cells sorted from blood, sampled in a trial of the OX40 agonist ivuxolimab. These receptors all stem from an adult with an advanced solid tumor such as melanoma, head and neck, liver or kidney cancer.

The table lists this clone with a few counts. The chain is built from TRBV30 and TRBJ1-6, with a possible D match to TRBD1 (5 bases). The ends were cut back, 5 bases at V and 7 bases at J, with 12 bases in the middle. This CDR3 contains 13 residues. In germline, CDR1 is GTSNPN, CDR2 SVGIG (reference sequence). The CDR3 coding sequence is TGTGCCTGGTGGGACGGGGTAAATTCACCCCTCCACTTT. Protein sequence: CAWWDGVNSPLHF.

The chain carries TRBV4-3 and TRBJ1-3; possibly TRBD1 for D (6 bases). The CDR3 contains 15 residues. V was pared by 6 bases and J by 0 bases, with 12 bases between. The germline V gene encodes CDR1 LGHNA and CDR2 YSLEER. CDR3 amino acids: CASRGGVDSGNTIYF. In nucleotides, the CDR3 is TGCGCCAGCAGAGGGGGGGTCGACTCTGGAAACACCATATATTTT.

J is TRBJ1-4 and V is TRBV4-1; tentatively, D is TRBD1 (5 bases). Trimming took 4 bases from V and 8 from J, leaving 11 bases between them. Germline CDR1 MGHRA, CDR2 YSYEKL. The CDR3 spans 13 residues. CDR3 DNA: TGCGCCAGCAGCCCCGATGGGGGGGAAAAACTGTTTTTT. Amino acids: CASSPDGGEKLFF.

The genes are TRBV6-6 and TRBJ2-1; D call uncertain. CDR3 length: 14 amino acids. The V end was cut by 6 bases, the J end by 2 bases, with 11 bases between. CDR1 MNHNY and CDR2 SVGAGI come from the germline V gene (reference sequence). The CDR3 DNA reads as TGTGCCAGCAGCCCGGACGGCACCTACAATGAGCAGTTCTTC. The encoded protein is CASSPDGTYNEQFF.

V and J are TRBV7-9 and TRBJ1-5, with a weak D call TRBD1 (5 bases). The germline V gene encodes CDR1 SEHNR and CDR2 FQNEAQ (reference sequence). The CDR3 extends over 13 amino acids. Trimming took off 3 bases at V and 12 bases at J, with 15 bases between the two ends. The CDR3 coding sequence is TGTGCCAGCAGCTTGGGGCAGGTGGAAGGCCAGCATTTT. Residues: CASSLGQVEGQHF. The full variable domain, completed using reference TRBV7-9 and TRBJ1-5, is DTGVSQNPRHKITKRGQNVTFRCDPISEHNRLYWYRQTLGQGPEFLTYFQNEAQLEKSRLLSDRFSAERPKGSFSTLEIQRTEQGDSAMYLCASSLGQVEGQHFGDGTRLSIL.

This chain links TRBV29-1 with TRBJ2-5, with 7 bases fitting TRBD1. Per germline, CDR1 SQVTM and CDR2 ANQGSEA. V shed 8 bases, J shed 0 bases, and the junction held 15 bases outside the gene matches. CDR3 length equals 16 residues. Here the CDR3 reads CSIYRDSHPYQETQYF. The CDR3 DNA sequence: TGCAGCATTTACCGGGACAGCCATCCTTACCAAGAGACCCAGTACTTC.

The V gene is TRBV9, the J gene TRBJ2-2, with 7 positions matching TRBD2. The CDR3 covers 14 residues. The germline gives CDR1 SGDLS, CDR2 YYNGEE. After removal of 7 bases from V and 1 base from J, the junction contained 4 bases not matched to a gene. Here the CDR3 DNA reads TGTGCCAGCGATGCGGGGGAGAACACCGGGGAGCTGTTTTTT. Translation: CASDAGENTGELFF.

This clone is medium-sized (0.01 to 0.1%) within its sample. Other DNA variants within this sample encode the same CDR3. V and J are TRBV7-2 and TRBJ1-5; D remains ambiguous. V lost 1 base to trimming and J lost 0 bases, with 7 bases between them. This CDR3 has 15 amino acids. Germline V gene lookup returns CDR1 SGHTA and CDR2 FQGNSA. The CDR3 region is CASSLEGYSNQPQHF. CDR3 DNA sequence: TGTGCCAGCAGCTTAGAAGGCTATAGCAATCAGCCCCAGCATTTT.

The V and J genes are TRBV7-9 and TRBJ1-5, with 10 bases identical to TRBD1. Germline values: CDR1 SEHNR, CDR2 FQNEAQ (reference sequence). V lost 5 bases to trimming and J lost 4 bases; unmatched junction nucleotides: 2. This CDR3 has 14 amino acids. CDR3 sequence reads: CASSGQGVNQPQHF. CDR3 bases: TGTGCCAGCAGCGGACAGGGGGTTAATCAGCCCCAGCATTTT.

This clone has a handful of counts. The CDR3 region has the DNA TGTGCCAGCAGCTTTGGGACCGACTTCTCCTACGAGCAGTACTTC. It encodes CASSFGTDFSYEQYF. The rearrangement joins TRBV7-2 to TRBJ2-7; possibly TRBD1 or TRBD2 for D (5 bases each). The germline V gene has CDR1 SGHTA and CDR2 FQGNSA. The CDR3 runs 15 residues. V lost 3 bases to trimming and J lost 0 bases, with 12 bases between them.

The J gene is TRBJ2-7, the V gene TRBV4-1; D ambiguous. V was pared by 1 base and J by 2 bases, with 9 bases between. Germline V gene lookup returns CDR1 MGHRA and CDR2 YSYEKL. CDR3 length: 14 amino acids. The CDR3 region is CASSQGTAAYEQYF. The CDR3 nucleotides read TGCGCCAGCAGCCAAGGTACGGCTGCCTACGAGCAGTACTTC.

CDR3 protein: CASSFWTGEGEKLFF. The CDR3 DNA is TGTGCCAGCAGCTTTTGGACAGGGGAAGGTGAAAAACTGTTTTTT. The rearrangement uses TRBV5-6 and TRBJ1-4; the match to TRBD1 covers 9 bases. The ends lost 2 bases at V and 7 bases at J; junction bases unmatched: 6. The CDR3 contains 15 residues. Germline lookup yields CDR1 SGHDT and CDR2 YYEEEE.

The CDR3 protein is CASSYGTGNTEAFF. The CDR3 DNA reads TGTGCCAGCAGTTACGGGACAGGGAACACTGAAGCTTTCTTT. The rearrangement joins TRBV6-5 to TRBJ1-1; TRBD1 matches 8 bases. Germline CDR1 and CDR2: MNHEY and SVGAGI. The CDR3 spans 14 residues. Trimming removed 2 bases from V and 1 base from J; junction bases left unmatched: 0.

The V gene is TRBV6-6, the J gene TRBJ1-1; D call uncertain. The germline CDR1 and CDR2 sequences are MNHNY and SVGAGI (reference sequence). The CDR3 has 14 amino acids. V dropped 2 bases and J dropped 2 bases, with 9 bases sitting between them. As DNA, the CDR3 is TGTGCCAGCAGTTACACGTGGGCCAACACTGAAGCTTTCTTT. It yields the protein CASSYTWANTEAFF.

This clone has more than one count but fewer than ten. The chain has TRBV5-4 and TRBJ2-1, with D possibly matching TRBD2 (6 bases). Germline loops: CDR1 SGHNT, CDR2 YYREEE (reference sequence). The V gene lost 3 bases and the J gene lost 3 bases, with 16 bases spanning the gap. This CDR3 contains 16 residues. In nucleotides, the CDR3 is TGTGCCAGCAGCTACGTTCCGGGAGACAGCTACAATGAGCAGTTCTTC. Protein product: CASSYVPGDSYNEQFF.

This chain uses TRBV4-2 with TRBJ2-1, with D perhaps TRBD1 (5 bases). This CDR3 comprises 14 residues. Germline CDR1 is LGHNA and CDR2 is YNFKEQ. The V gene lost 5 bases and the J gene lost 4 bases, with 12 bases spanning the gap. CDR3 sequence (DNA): TGTGCCAGCAGCGGGGCAGGGAAATACAATGAGCAGTTCTTC. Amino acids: CASSGAGKYNEQFF.

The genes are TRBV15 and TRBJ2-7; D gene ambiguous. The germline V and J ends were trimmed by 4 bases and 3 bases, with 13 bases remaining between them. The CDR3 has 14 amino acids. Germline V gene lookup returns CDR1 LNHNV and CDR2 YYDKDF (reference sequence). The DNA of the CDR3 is TGTGCCACCAGCAATTACAACAGCCGCTACGAGCAGTACTTC. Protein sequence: CATSNYNSRYEQYF.

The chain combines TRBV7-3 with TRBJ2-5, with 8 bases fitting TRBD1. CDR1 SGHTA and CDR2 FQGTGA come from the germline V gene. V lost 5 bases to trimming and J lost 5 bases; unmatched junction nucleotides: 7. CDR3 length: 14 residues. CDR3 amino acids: CASSGMAGGETQYF. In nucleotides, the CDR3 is TGTGCCAGCAGCGGGATGGCAGGGGGCGAGACCCAGTACTTC.

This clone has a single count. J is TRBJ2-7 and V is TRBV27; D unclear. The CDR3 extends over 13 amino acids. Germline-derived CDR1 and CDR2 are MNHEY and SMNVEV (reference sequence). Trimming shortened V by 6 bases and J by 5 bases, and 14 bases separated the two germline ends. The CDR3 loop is CASSVSAVHEQYF. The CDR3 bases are TGTGCCAGCAGCGTCTCCGCGGTCCACGAGCAGTACTTC.

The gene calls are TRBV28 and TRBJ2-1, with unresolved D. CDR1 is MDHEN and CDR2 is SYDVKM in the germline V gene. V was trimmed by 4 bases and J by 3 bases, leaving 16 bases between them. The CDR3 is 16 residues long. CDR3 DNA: TGTGCCAGCAGTTCCTCGACGGTGCAGATCTACAATGAGCAGTTCTTC. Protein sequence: CASSSSTVQIYNEQFF.

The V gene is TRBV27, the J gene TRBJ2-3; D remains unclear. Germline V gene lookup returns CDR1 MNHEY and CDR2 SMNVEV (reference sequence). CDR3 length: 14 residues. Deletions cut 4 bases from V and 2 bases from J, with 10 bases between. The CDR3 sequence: CASSSDGATDTQYF. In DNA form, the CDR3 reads TGTGCCAGCAGTTCCGACGGAGCCACAGATACGCAGTATTTT.

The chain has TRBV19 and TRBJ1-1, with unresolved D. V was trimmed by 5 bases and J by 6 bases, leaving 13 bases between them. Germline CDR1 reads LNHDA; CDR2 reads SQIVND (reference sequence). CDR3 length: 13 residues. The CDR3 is CASSPRRYSEAFF. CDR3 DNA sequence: TGTGCCAGTAGTCCCCGGAGGTATTCTGAAGCTTTCTTT.